This is a list of T cell receptor beta chains from one sample in a study of cytomegalovirus exposure and HLA in healthy donors. The method was immunoSEQ multiplex PCR; TCRdb's version includes in-frame clones alone and lacks a portion of them. This repertoire shows 65,000 to 95,000 clones, roughly 85% found once; its top ten account for 2.5%. The specimen was PBMCs. These receptor sequences come from a man aged 25 to 40 in good health and CMV-seronegative. CDR3s include the opening cysteine and the closing phenylalanine or tryptophan. A D gene is named only where the DNA matches it firmly. Size is omitted from some rows. Given values are once, few, many or a class for expanded clones.

J gene,D gene,V gene,clone size,CDR3 DNA,CDR3 protein
TRBJ2-7,NA,TRBV9,NA,TGTGCCAGCAGTCCAGGCTACGAGCAGTACTTC,CASSPGYEQYF
TRBJ1-3,TRBD1,TRBV5-4,NA,TGTGCCAGCAGCCTTAAGACAGGGGGAGGAAACACCATATATTTT,CASSLKTGGGNTIYF
TRBJ1-3,NA,TRBV6-1,NA,TGTGCCAGCAGTGACCCCCGGGAGGGGAGAGGAAACACCATATATTTT,CASSDPREGRGNTIYF
TRBJ2-7,NA,TRBV6-6,NA,TGTGCCAGCAATCCACAGGGCTACGAGCAGTACTTC,CASNPQGYEQYF
TRBJ2-7,NA,TRBV7-2,NA,TGTGCCAGCACCCAAAGCCAGGGAGGCTCCTACGAGCAGTACTTC,CASTQSQGGSYEQYF
TRBJ1-1,NA,TRBV10-1,NA,TGCGCCAGCCTGGGACGGGGGGGGATTAACACTGAAGCTTTCTTT,CASLGRGGINTEAFF
TRBJ2-4,NA,TRBV6-6,NA,TGTGCCAGCAGTTCCGCGGAGAGGGACATTCAGTACTTC,CASSSAERDIQYF
TRBJ2-4,TRBD1,TRBV4-1,NA,TGCGCCAGCAGCCTCCGACAGGGAAAAAACATTCAGTACTTC,CASSLRQGKNIQYF
TRBJ1-1,NA,TRBV7-8,NA,TGTGCCAGCAGCTTAGAGATCCGGACAATCTCTACTGAAGCTTTCTTT,CASSLEIRTISTEAFF
TRBJ1-5,TRBD1,TRBV6-5,NA,TGTGCCAGCAGTACGGACAGGGGCAATCAGCCCCAGCATTTT,CASSTDRGNQPQHF
TRBJ1-1,NA,TRBV18,NA,TGTGCCAGCTCACCATGGAGGGGGAACACTGAAGCTTTCTTT,CASSPWRGNTEAFF
TRBJ2-7,TRBD2,TRBV11-3,NA,TGTGCCAGCAGCCCGGGGGGAAGAGGGTACGAGCAGTACTTC,CASSPGGRGYEQYF
TRBJ2-7,NA,TRBV7-8,few,TGTGCCAGCAGCAAGGGGGGGGCCTACGAGCAGTACTTC,CASSKGGAYEQYF